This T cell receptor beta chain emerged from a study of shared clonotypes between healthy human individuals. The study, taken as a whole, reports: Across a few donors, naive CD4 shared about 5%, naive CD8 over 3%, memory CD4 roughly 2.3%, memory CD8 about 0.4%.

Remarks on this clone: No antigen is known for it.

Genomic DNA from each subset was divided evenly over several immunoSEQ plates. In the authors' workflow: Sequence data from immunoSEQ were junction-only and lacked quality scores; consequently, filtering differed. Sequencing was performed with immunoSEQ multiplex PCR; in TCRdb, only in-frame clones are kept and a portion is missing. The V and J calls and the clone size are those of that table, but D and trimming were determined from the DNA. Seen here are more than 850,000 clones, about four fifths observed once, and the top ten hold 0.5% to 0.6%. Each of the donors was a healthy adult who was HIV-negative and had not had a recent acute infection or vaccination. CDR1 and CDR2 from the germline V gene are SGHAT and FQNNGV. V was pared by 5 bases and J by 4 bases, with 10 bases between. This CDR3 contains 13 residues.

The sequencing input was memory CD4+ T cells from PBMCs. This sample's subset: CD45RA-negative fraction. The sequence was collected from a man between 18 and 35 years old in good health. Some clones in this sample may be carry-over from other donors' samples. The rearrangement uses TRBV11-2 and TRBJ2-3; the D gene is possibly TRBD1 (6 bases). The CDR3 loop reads CASSLTGSDTQYF. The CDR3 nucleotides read TGTGCCAGCAGCCTAACAGGGTCAGATACGCAGTATTTT.